The T cell receptor beta chain under discussion was sequenced for a study of T cells after yellow fever vaccination. CDR1 and CDR2 from the germline V gene are SEHNR and FQNEAQ (reference sequence). CDR3 length equals 17 residues. Trimming left V 4 bases short and J 1 base short, with 14 bases between. This clonotype was observed many times. TCRdb re-derived calls from the 5' RACE reads in MiXCR, one entry per CDR3 protein. Of more than 250,000 distinct CDR3 sequences listed, around 7% are singletons. The gene calls are TRBV7-9 and TRBJ2-6, with D perhaps assigned TRBD1 or TRBD2 (5 bases each). Source: PBMCs, taken roughly 46 days after the first yellow fever vaccination. The sequence came from a man younger than 30 who received the YFV17D yellow fever vaccine. As DNA, the CDR3 is TGTGCCAGCAGCTCACGGAGGTGGGGGTCTGGGGCCAACGTCCTGACTTTC. It translates to CASSSRRWGSGANVLTF.